Each of the 12 T cell receptor beta chains below was sequenced from the same sample in a study of T cell responses to AZD1222 COVID-19 vaccine. Clones were read by immunoSEQ multiplex PCR, and TCRdb kept only the in-frame ones, dropping some. Counted here are about 180,000 clones, 90% to 95% occurring once; the ten biggest clones make up about 1.5%. Material: peripheral blood, obtained 28 days after the second AZD1222 dose. These receptors originate from an adult who received the AZD1222 COVID-19 vaccine.

V is TRBV10-2 and J is TRBJ2-1; 12 bases align to TRBD2. The CDR3 is 13 residues long. Germline V gives CDR1 WSHSY, CDR2 SAAADI. V was pared by 6 bases and J by 10 bases, with 4 bases of the junction left unmatched. The CDR3 is CASRTSGGREQFF. The CDR3 region has the DNA TGCGCCAGCAGGACTAGCGGGGGAAGGGAGCAGTTCTTC.

The count of this clone is one. The chain joins TRBV29-1 to TRBJ2-1, with D hard to call. CDR1 is SQVTM and CDR2 is ANQGSEA in the germline V gene. The CDR3 has 18 amino acids. V was shortened by 1 base and J by 0 bases, with 19 bases between the two germline ends. The CDR3 protein is CSVEGIMALKPSYNEQFF. CDR3 sequence (DNA): TGCAGCGTTGAAGGGATCATGGCCCTCAAGCCCTCCTACAATGAGCAGTTCTTC.

The chain carries TRBV15 and TRBJ1-1; maybe TRBD1 (5 bases). Between the trimmed V and J ends, which lost 8 bases and 5 bases, there was a span of 9 bases. The CDR3 extends over 11 amino acids. Per the germline V gene, CDR1 is LNHNV and CDR2 is YYDKDF (reference sequence). The CDR3 region has the DNA TGTGCCACCGGGGAGGGGACTGAAGCTTTCTTT. Protein sequence: CATGEGTEAFF.

The chain employs TRBV19 and TRBJ1-4; D not resolved. Trimming removed 5 bases at V and 8 bases at J, with 12 bases between. Germline values: CDR1 LNHDA, CDR2 SQIVND (reference sequence). CDR3 length: 13 amino acids. The CDR3 region is CASSLSGNEKLFF. As DNA, the CDR3 is TGTGCCAGTAGTCTCTCGGGGAACGAAAAACTGTTTTTT.

V is TRBV24-1 and J is TRBJ2-2, with a weak D call TRBD1 (6 bases). CDR3 size: 15 residues. In germline, CDR1 is KGHDR, CDR2 SFDVKD. V gave up 9 bases and J gave up 0 bases, with 13 bases separating them. CDR3 loop: CATALGQANTGELFF. As DNA, the CDR3 is TGTGCCACCGCTCTGGGACAAGCGAACACCGGGGAGCTGTTTTTT.

This chain uses TRBV19 with TRBJ1-2, with a possible D match to TRBD1 (6 bases). Deletions cut 6 bases from V and 4 bases from J, with 12 bases between. This CDR3 contains 13 residues. Germline CDR1 is LNHDA and CDR2 is SQIVND (reference sequence). DNA for the CDR3: TGTGCCAGTAGGGGCAGGGGCCTCTATGGCTACACCTTC. Its translation is CASRGRGLYGYTF.

This sequence joins TRBV7-8 and TRBJ2-7; 11 bases fit TRBD2. The J segment lost 2 bases and the V segment lost 5 bases, leaving 5 bases of the junction unmatched. CDR1 SGHVS and CDR2 FQNEAQ come from the germline V gene. CDR3 size: 15 residues. CDR3 protein: CASSLLAGGTYEQYF. The CDR3 DNA follows: TGTGCCAGCAGCCTTCTAGCGGGAGGAACCTACGAGCAGTACTTC.

CDR3 sequence reads: CASSHSGGGHEQFF. The DNA of the CDR3 is TGTGCCAGCAGCCACTCCGGGGGCGGCCATGAGCAGTTCTTC. This chain uses TRBV11-1 with TRBJ2-1; the D gene could be TRBD1 or TRBD2 (6 bases each). Germline loops: CDR1 SGHAT, CDR2 FQDESV (reference sequence). CDR3 length: 14 residues. Trimming removed 5 bases at V and 8 bases at J, with 16 bases between.

The chain joins TRBV6-6 to TRBJ1-2; TRBD1 is a possible D gene (5 bases). The V gene lost 5 bases and the J gene lost 1 base, with 14 bases spanning the gap. CDR1 MNHNY and CDR2 SVGAGI come from the germline V gene (reference sequence). The CDR3 covers 15 residues. The CDR3 region is CASSNGAGGNYGYTF. Here the CDR3 DNA reads TGTGCCAGCAGTAATGGGGCGGGGGGTAACTATGGCTACACCTTC.

This clone was seen once. The chain has TRBV28 and TRBJ1-2; 8 bases are shared with TRBD1. CDR3 length equals 15 residues. Germline-derived CDR1 and CDR2 are MDHEN and SYDVKM. Losses at the gene ends were 6 bases for V and 6 bases for J; bases not matched to a gene: 12. This CDR3 reads CASSLPQGAIDGYTF. The CDR3 DNA is TGTGCCAGCAGCCTCCCCCAGGGGGCTATTGATGGCTACACCTTC.

V and J are TRBV9 and TRBJ1-3; D call uncertain. Trimming left V 3 bases short and J 5 bases short, with 12 bases between. The length of the CDR3 is 14 residues. CDR1 SGDLS and CDR2 YYNGEE come from the germline V gene. The CDR3 loop is CASSEWDMRNTIYF. CDR3 nucleotide sequence: TGTGCCAGCAGCGAGTGGGATATGAGAAACACCATATATTTT.

This chain uses TRBV24-1 with TRBJ1-2; possibly TRBD1 for D (5 bases). V was pared by 3 bases and J by 4 bases, with 14 bases between. Germline V gene sequence: CDR1 KGHDR, CDR2 SFDVKD. The CDR3 consists of 15 residues. The DNA for the CDR3 is TGTGCCACCAGTGATGCTACGACAGCATCCTATGGCTACACCTTC. It yields the protein CATSDATTASYGYTF.